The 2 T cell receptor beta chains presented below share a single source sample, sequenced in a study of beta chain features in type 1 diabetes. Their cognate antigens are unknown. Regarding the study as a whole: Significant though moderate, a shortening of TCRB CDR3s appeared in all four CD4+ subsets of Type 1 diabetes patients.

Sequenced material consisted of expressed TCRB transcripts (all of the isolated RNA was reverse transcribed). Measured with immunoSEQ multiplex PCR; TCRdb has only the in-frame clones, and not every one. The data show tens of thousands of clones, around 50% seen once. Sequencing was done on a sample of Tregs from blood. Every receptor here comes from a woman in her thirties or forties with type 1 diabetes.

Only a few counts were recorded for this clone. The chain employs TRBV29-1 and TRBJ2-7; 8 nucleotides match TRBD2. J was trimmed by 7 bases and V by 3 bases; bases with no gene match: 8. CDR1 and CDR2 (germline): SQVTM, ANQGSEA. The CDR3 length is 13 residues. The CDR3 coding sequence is TGCAGCGTTGATGCCGGGACTAGAGGAGAGCAGTACTTC. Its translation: CSVDAGTRGEQYF.

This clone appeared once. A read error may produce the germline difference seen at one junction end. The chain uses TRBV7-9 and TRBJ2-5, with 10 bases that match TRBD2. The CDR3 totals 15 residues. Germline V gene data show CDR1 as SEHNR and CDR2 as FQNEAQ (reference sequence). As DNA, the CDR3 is TGTGCCAGCAGCTTAGGTGACAGCGGGAGGGCGCCTGGGGACTTC. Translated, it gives CASSLGDSGRAPGDF.